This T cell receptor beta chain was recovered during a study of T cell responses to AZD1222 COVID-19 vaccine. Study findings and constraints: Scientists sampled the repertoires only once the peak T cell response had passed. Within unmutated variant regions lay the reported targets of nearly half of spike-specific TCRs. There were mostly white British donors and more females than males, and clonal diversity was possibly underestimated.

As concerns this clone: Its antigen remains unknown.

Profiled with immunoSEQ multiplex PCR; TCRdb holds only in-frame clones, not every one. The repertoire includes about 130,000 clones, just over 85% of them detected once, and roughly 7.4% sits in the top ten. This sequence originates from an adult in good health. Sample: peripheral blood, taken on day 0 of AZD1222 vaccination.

This CDR3 is CASSLVAEERSEQYF. CDR3 nucleotides: TGTGCCAGCAGCTTAGTAGCGGAGGAAAGGAGCGAGCAGTACTTC. The chain couples TRBV7-2 to TRBJ2-7; maybe TRBD2 (6 bases). The CDR3 contains 15 residues. Germline CDR1 is SGHTA and CDR2 is FQGNSA. V was shortened by 1 base and J by 6 bases, with 16 bases between the two germline ends.